What follows is one TCR beta chain and its context. Its antigen is currently unknown. Researchers put TCRalpha and TCRbeta cDNA through two nested PCRs lasting roughly 16 and 10 cycles. TCRdb re-called the 5' RACE reads and gives one entry per CDR3 protein, without DNA. The listing contains about 380,000 distinct CDR3 sequences. The CDR3 is made up of 15 amino acids. Germline values: CDR1 SGHTA, CDR2 FQGNSA. The data were taken from a study of monozygotic twins with inflammatory bowel disease. Study-level results: People with IBD had fewer clonotypes in common with others than healthy twins did, especially with disease activity. Any single strong signal or clonotype tied to IBD lacked support.

Input material: blood. V and J are TRBV7-2 and TRBJ2-7; TCRdb outputs TRBD1, but without DNA this stays unchecked. This TCR derives from a human donor with ulcerative colitis or Crohn's disease, or a healthy co-twin of an affected twin (not recorded which). The CDR3: CASRRTGTGTYEQYF.